This T cell receptor beta chain came from a study of shared clonotypes between healthy human individuals. Study at large: CD4 naive and memory got three plates each, CD8 naive two, CD8 memory one. Study results and limitations: Represented diversity, genetic and exposure-history alike, was limited by few donors. Unshared clonotypes carried lower generation probabilities than those common to all four donors.

Naive CD8 populations comprised CD45RO-negative cells positively selected for CCR7, excluding terminally differentiated effector memory CD45RA+ cells. The assay was immunoSEQ multiplex PCR, and TCRdb's table has in-frame clones only and misses some. The repertoire holds millions of clones, about 94% seen once, with about 1.1% in the top ten. Comments on this clone: What it binds is unknown.

Germline CDR1 SGDLS, CDR2 YYNGEE. The CDR3 sequence is 15 residues long. The V gene lost 3 bases and the J gene lost 2 bases, with 13 bases spanning the gap. The source is a man aged 18-30 years in good health. The sequenced sample was naive CD8+ T cells sorted from blood. The genes are TRBV9 and TRBJ2-3, with D possibly being TRBD1 (6 bases). CDR3 coding DNA: TGTGCCAGCAGCGGTGACGGGGACATCACAGATACGCAGTATTTT. Protein product: CASSGDGDITDTQYF.